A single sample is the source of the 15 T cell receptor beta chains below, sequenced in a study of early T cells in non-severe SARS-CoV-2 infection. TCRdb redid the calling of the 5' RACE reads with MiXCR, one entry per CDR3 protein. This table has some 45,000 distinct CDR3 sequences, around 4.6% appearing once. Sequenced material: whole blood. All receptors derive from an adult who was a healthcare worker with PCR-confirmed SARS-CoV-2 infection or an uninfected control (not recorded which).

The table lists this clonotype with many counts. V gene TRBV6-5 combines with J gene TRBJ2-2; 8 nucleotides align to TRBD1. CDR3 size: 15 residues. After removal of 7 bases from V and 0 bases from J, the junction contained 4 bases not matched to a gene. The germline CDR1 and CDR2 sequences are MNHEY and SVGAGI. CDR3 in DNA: TGTGCCAGCAAACCACAGGGGGCGAACACCGGGGAGCTGTTTTTT. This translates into CASKPQGANTGELFF.

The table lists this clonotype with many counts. CDR3 coding DNA: TGTGCCAGCGGAAACGGCGGGGCGGGCACAGATACGCAGTATTTT. This sequence encodes CASGNGGAGTDTQYF. This chain uses TRBV19 with TRBJ2-3, with D tentatively TRBD2 (6 bases). CDR3 length: 15 residues. The germline V and J ends were trimmed by 9 bases and 1 base, with 17 bases remaining between them. The germline gives CDR1 LNHDA, CDR2 SQIVND (reference sequence).

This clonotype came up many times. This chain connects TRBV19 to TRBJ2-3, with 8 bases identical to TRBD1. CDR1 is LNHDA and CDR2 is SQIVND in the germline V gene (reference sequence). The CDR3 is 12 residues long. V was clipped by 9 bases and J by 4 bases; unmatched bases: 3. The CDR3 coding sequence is TGTGCCAGCGGACAGGGTTCAGATACGCAGTATTTT. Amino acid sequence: CASGQGSDTQYF. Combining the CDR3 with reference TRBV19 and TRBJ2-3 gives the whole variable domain DGGITQSPKYLFRKEGQNVTLSCEQNLNHDAMYWYRQDPGQGLRLIYYSQIVNDFQKGDIAEGYSVSREKKESFPLTVTSAQKNPTAFYLCASGQGSDTQYFGPGTRLTVL.

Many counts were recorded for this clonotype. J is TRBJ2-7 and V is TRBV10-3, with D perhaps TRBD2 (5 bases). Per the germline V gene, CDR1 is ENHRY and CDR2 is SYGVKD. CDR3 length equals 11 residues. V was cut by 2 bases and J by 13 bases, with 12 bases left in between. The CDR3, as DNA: TGTGCCATCAGTGAGGGGAGCAAGTACTACTTC. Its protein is CAISEGSKYYF.

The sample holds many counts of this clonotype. Here the CDR3 DNA reads TGCAGTGCACAAAGGACTAGCGGGTATAGCACAGATACGCAGTATTTT. Amino acid sequence: CSAQRTSGYSTDTQYF. The gene calls are TRBV20-1 and TRBJ2-3; 11 positions agree with TRBD2. The length of the CDR3 is 16 residues. Germline-derived CDR1 and CDR2 are DFQATT and SNEGSKA (reference sequence). V lost 6 bases, J lost 0 bases, and 8 bases stayed unmatched.

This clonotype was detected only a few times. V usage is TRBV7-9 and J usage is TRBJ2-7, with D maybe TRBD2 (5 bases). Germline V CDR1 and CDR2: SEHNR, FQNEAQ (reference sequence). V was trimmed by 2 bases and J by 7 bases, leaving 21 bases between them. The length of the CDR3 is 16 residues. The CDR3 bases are TGTGCCAGCAGCTTATACGAGGGCCCGTCCGTGGGGGAGCAGTACTTC. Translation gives CASSLYEGPSVGEQYF.

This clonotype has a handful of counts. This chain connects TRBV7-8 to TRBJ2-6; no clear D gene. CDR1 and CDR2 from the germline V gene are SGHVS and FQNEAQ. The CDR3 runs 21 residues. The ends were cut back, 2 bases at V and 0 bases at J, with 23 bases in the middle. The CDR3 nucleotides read TGTGCCAGCAGCTTAAGAAGTATACTGACACTAACGCACTCTGGGGCCAACGTCCTGACTTTC. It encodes CASSLRSILTLTHSGANVLTF.

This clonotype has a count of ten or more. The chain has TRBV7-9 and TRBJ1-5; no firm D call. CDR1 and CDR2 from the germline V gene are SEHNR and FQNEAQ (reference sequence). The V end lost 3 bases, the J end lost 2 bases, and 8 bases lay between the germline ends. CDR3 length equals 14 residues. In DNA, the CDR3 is TGTGCCAGCAGCTTGGGATGGGGCAATCAGCCCCAGCATTTT. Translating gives CASSLGWGNQPQHF.

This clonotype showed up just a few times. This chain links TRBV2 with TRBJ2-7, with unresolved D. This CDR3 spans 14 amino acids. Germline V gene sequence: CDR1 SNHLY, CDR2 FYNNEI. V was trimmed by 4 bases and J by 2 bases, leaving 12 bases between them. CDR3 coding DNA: TGTGCCAGCAGTGCAAGACGCGGCCCCTACGAGCAGTACTTC. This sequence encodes CASSARRGPYEQYF.

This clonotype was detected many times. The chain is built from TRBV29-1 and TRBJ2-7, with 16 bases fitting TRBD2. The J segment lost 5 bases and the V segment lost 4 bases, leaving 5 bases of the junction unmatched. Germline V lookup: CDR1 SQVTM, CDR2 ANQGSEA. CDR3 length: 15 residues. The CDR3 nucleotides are TGCAGCGTTGCCGGGACTAGCGGGAGGGCCGACGAGCAGTACTTC. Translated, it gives CSVAGTSGRADEQYF.

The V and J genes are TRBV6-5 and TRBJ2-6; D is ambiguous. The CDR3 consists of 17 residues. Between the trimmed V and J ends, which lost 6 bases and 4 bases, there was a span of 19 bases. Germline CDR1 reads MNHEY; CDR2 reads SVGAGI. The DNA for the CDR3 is TGTGCCAGCAGCTTTCACCCCCAAAGAGCCGGGGCCAACGTCCTGACTTTC. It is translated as CASSFHPQRAGANVLTF.

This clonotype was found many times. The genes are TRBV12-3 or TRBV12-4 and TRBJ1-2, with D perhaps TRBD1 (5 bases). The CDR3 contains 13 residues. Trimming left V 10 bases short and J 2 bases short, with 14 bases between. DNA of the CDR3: TGTGCCACCTCTTCGGGGGAGAACTATGGCTACACCTTC. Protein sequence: CATSSGENYGYTF.

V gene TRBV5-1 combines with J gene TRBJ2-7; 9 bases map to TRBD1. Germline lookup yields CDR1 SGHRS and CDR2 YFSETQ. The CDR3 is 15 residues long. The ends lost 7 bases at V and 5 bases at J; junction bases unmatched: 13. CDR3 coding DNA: TGCGCCAGCGCACCGGGACAGGGAAGCCTTCACGAGCAGTACTTC. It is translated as CASAPGQGSLHEQYF.

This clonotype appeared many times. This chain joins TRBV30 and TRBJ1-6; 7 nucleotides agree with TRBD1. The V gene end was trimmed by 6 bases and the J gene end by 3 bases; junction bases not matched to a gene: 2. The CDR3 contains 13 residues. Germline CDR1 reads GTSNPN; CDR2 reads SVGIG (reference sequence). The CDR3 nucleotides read TGTGCCTGCCGGGACAGCTATAATTCACCCCTCCACTTT. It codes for CACRDSYNSPLHF.

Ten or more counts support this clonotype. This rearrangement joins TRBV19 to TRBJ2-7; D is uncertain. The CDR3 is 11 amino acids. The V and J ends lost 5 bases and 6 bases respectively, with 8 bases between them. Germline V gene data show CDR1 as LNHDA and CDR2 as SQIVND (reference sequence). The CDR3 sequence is CASSVSSEQYF. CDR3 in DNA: TGTGCCAGTAGTGTCAGTTCCGAGCAGTACTTC. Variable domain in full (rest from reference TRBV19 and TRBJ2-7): DGGITQSPKYLFRKEGQNVTLSCEQNLNHDAMYWYRQDPGQGLRLIYYSQIVNDFQKGDIAEGYSVSREKKESFPLTVTSAQKNPTAFYLCASSVSSEQYFGPGTRLTVT.